The 14 T cell receptor beta chains below all came from one sample that was sequenced in a study of lymphopenia after photon versus proton radiotherapy. The protocol was immunoSEQ multiplex PCR, while the TCRdb copy is restricted to in-frame clones and leaves out a portion. The table shows about 53,000 clones, with 83% occurring only once. The source material was peripheral blood, sampled from a patient treated with photon-based radiotherapy. These TCRs come from a middle-aged man with gastric cancer.

The V call is TRBV7-2, the J call TRBJ2-1, with D unresolved. V was pared by 1 base and J by 4 bases, with 14 bases between. In germline, CDR1 is SGHTA, CDR2 FQGNSA. The CDR3 spans 16 residues. CDR3 sequence reads: CASSLEFRHLYNEQFF. The CDR3 DNA sequence: TGTGCCAGCAGCTTAGAGTTCAGACACCTTTACAATGAGCAGTTCTTC.

A single count supports this clone. The CDR3 DNA follows: TGTGCCAGCAGCGAGGAGGCAGCCGTGGGTGAAAAACTGTTTTTT. The encoded protein is CASSEEAAVGEKLFF. The chain uses TRBV2 and TRBJ1-4; D is uncertain. CDR1 SNHLY and CDR2 FYNNEI come from the germline V gene. The CDR3 consists of 15 residues. V lost 6 bases, J lost 7 bases, and 18 bases lay in between.

The chain carries TRBV29-1 and TRBJ2-1; 12 nucleotides line up with TRBD2. V lost 4 bases and J lost 9; bases outside the gene matches: 10. Germline V gene lookup returns CDR1 SQVTM and CDR2 ANQGSEA. The CDR3 extends over 15 amino acids. The CDR3: CSVGGLAGFFLEQFF. CDR3 nucleotide sequence: TGCAGCGTTGGAGGACTAGCGGGATTTTTCCTTGAGCAGTTCTTC.

This clone was observed a few times. The rearrangement uses TRBV4-1 and TRBJ2-7; 13 bases map to TRBD2. CDR1 and CDR2 from the germline V gene are MGHRA and YSYEKL. CDR3 length equals 17 residues. After removal of 5 bases from V and 3 bases from J, the junction contained 10 bases not matched to a gene. As DNA, the CDR3 is TGCGCCAGCAGCAAAGGGGGGACTAGCGGGGCCTACTACGAGCAGTACTTC. This gives the protein CASSKGGTSGAYYEQYF.

The chain uses TRBV19 and TRBJ2-5, with TRBD2 matching over 14 bases. V lost 1 base, J lost 8 bases, and 9 bases stayed unmatched. CDR1 is LNHDA, CDR2 SQIVND, per germline (reference sequence). CDR3 length: 17 amino acids. This CDR3 is CASSIGPGTSGRETQYF. The CDR3 DNA is TGTGCCAGTAGTATAGGTCCCGGGACTAGCGGGAGAGAAACCCAGTACTTC.

V usage is TRBV30 and J usage is TRBJ2-6; TRBD1 or TRBD2 may be the D gene (5 bases each). With 3 bases removed from V and 0 bases from J, the gap between germline ends came to 9 bases. This CDR3 is built from 15 residues. CDR1 and CDR2 from the germline V gene are GTSNPN and SVGIG (reference sequence). The CDR3 bases are TGTGCCTGGAGGGCAGGGAGCTCTGGGGCCAACGTCCTGACTTTC. Translated: CAWRAGSSGANVLTF.

V usage is TRBV30 and J usage is TRBJ1-5; TRBD1 agrees at 10 bases. J lost 2 bases, V lost 3 bases, and 4 bases had no gene match. The CDR3 is 15 amino acids. Germline assignment: CDR1 GTSNPN and CDR2 SVGIG (reference sequence). The DNA for the CDR3 is TGTGCCTGGAGCCGAGGGACAGGGGGCAATCAGCCCCAGCATTTT. It is translated as CAWSRGTGGNQPQHF.

This clone has a single count. V usage is TRBV5-1 and J usage is TRBJ2-3, with D unresolved. CDR1 is SGHRS, CDR2 YFSETQ, per germline. The CDR3 consists of 13 residues. Trimming pared 0 bases from V and 2 bases from J, leaving 4 bases between. This CDR3 reads CASSLGLTDTQYF. Written as DNA, the CDR3 is TGCGCCAGCAGCTTGGGACTCACAGATACGCAGTATTTT.

The gene calls are TRBV7-2 and TRBJ1-1; TRBD1 agrees at 7 bases. CDR1 is SGHTA and CDR2 is FQGNSA in the germline V gene. Losses at the gene ends were 2 bases for V and 0 bases for J; bases not matched to a gene: 3. The length of the CDR3 is 15 residues. The CDR3 spells CASSLRTGVNTEAFF. As DNA, the CDR3 is TGTGCCAGCAGCTTACGGACAGGCGTGAACACTGAAGCTTTCTTT.

The CDR3 region is CASSDLGGAGQPQHF. The CDR3 DNA reads as TGTGCCAGCAGTGACTTGGGGGGGGCAGGGCAGCCCCAGCATTTT. The chain recombines TRBV6-6 with TRBJ1-5; TRBD1 is a possible D gene (6 bases). Per germline, CDR1 MNHNY and CDR2 SVGAGI (reference sequence). Trimming shortened V by 5 bases and J by 7 bases, and 18 bases separated the two germline ends. CDR3 length equals 15 residues.

CDR3 in amino acids: CASSLSDQSGELFF. The DNA of the CDR3 is TGTGCCAGCAGCTTATCCGACCAATCCGGGGAGCTGTTTTTT. The chain uses TRBV11-3 and TRBJ2-2; D is ambiguous. This CDR3 is built from 14 residues. CDR1 is SGHNT and CDR2 is YENEEA in the germline V gene. V lost 2 bases and J lost 6, with 10 bases in between. The variable domain in full, with the rest retrieved from reference TRBV11-3 and TRBJ2-2, is EAGVVQSPRYKIIEKKQPVAFWCNPISGHNTLYWYLQNLGQGPELLIRYENEEAVDDSQLPKDRFSAERLKGVDSTLKIQPAELGDSAVYLCASSLSDQSGELFFGEGSRLTVL.

The genes are TRBV5-1 and TRBJ2-5; D not certain. Between the trimmed V and J ends, which lost 2 bases and 3 bases, there was a span of 8 bases. From germline, CDR1 is SGHRS and CDR2 YFSETQ. The CDR3 runs to 13 residues. The CDR3 here is CASSLSPEETQYF. The CDR3 nucleotides are TGCGCCAGCAGCTTAAGCCCCGAAGAGACCCAGTACTTC.

The chain is built from TRBV6-5 and TRBJ1-1, with D unresolved. Germline loops: CDR1 MNHEY, CDR2 SVGAGI. The V end was cut by 4 bases, the J end by 3 bases, with 15 bases between. The CDR3 consists of 15 residues. CDR3 in DNA: TGTGCCAGCAGTTCTTCTCAGCGATTTCACACTGAAGCTTTCTTT. Its translation: CASSSSQRFHTEAFF.

V gene TRBV7-9 combines with J gene TRBJ1-2; TRBD1 matches 9 bases. The length of the CDR3 is 16 residues. V shed 1 base and J 4 bases; nucleotides not matched to a gene: 7. Germline CDR1 reads SEHNR; CDR2 reads FQNEAQ (reference sequence). The CDR3 DNA reads as TGTGCCAGCAGCTTAGGTTGGACAGGGGATTCCTATGGCTACACCTTC. Translating gives CASSLGWTGDSYGYTF.